This TCR beta chain was retrieved from a study of human T cells and chemical hapten exposure. Unique molecular identifiers were attached to individual cDNA molecules during library preparation. TCRdb called the RACE reads again in MiXCR, with one record for every CDR3 protein. The sample has 370,000 or so distinct CDR3 sequences, 4.8% seen once; the top ten hold under 3%. Findings and caveats of the study: TCRs at a frequency above 1 in 1000 stayed unchanged with DPC sensitization.

The time point was: patch test 1, 2 weeks after DPC sensitization. Treatment here: therapeutic diphenylcyclopropenone sensitization with weekly scalp DPC. Patch tests were applied only after blood draws. Participating donors were patients with alopecia, aged 18 to 70 years, considered appropriate candidates for DPC. The CDR3 extends over 15 amino acids. Trimming took off 7 bases at V and 4 bases at J, with 19 bases between the two ends. The V gene's germline CDR1 is LGHNT and CDR2 FRNRAP. This clonotype was recorded a few times. Its antigen is undetermined. This TCR came from a woman between 50 and 59 years old with alopecia areata. Some clones in this sample may be carry-over from other donors' samples. The rearrangement uses TRBV12-5 and TRBJ1-1; D perhaps matches TRBD1 (6 bases). The sequenced sample was whole blood, obtained in connection with sensitization to the hapten diphenylcyclopropenone (DPC). Here the CDR3 DNA reads TGTGCTAGTGCCCGGGACGGGGGGCTGGGCACTGAAGCTTTCTTT. As protein: CASARDGGLGTEAFF.